This TCR beta chain was captured by sequencing in a study of shared clonotypes between healthy human individuals (TCRdb year 2020). In terms of the full investigation: The cohort included three men and a couple of women between 18 and 49 years of age. For each donor, three plates each were used for CD4 naive and CD4 memory, two plates were used for CD8 naive, and one plate was used for CD8 memory. Blood TCR repertoires of five healthy adults were deeply sequenced to estimate repertoire size and the extent of clonotype sharing between individuals. To increase sequencing depth and limit assay-specific biases, TCR repertoire library preparation and sequencing were carried out by different laboratories using diverse techniques. Between about 0.9 and 9 billion PBMCs per donor were obtained by leukapheresis.

TCR CDR3 regions were amplified from genomic DNA by multiplex PCR using the deep immunoSEQ assay. Extracted genomic DNA from each cell subset was distributed evenly across all wells of several immunoSEQ 96-well plates, and each plate was treated as a replicate. For sorted subsets, 200 ng of genomic DNA, equivalent to about 30,000 T cell genomes, went into each replicate PCR. Purified libraries were quantified with a Qubit 3.0 fluorometer, sized on a Bioanalyzer 2100, and re-quantified with the KAPA Library Quantification kit. Every immunoSEQ 96-well plate was sequenced on a separate single-read 150-cycle Illumina NextSeq 550 flow cell. The authors' analysis ran thus. Because the immunoSEQ output included only junctional sequences and no quality scores, the filtering could not be the same as the filtering used for full-length reads. Sequences were annotated with PyIR, a Python wrapper for IgBLAST v1.9, using IMGT germline references to assign V/J genes and CDR3. Reads were removed for weak V/J assignments (E-value above 1e-6), missing CDR3, stop codons, out-of-frame junctions, or ambiguous translated residues. A V3J clonotype was defined by an identical inferred V gene, J gene, and CDR3 amino acid sequence. Percentage overlap between repertoires was calculated by dividing the number of shared unique clonotypes by the size of the smaller repertoire. Richness of each repertoire was evaluated using RTK rarefaction, the Chao1 estimator, and Recon v2.1 estimates of unobserved clonotypes. OLGA was used to compute generation probabilities for all TCRbeta clonotypes that the gDNA method yielded from four donors. TCRdb retrieved this table from immuneACCESS and kept in-frame rearrangements only. Not all clones are present; in checked studies, unresolved V genes account for under half, and no reason is known for the remainder. V and J calls and clone size are given by that table; D and trimming were obtained from the DNA. This sample lists approximately 2.1 million clones; 85% to 95% were detected once. The ten largest clones add up to under 0.45% of the sample.

Concerning this clone itself: The antigen this receptor binds is unknown. Nothing much larger sits one base from this clone, and base qualities are not available.

Donors were healthy HIV-negative adults with no recently reported acute infections or vaccinations. All donors were Caucasian adults living in Nashville, Tennessee, USA. CD4+ T cells were enriched through magnetic negative selection, after which naive cells were positively selected on CD45RA and the remaining negative fraction served as the memory subset. Blood was obtained by leukapheresis, after which PBMCs were separated by Ficoll-Histopaque density gradient centrifugation and cryopreserved in liquid nitrogen vapor phase. Purity and quantity of every magnetically sorted T cell population were checked by analytical flow cytometry. Genomic DNA was isolated from every sorted fraction and measured by UV absorbance on a Nanodrop 2000c. Findings and caveats that apply to the study as a whole: Based on pairwise subsampling, the degree of clonotype sharing among donors was expected to be affected by sequencing depth. When a handful of donors were compared, the shared fraction of clonotypes was about 5% for naive CD4, approximately 3.5% for naive CD8, more than 2% for memory CD4, and about 0.36% for memory CD8. Naive subsets generally had larger estimated clonotype richness than memory subsets. Higher generation probabilities were observed for clonotypes shared by all four sorted-subset donors than for non-shared clonotypes. Because the study included only a small number of donors, the genetic and exposure-history diversity represented was limited. Incomplete sequencing was indicated by rarefaction of sorted-subset datasets, despite the large sequencing depth. Sampling was restricted to blood, and TCR repertoires in tissue are likely to differ from TCR repertoires in blood.

The specimen was naive CD4+ T cells from PBMCs. This specimen's cell subset or site label, interpreted: CD45RA+ positively selected. This clonotype was sampled from a young man in good health. Some clones in this sample may be carry-over from other donors' samples.

The bases read TGTGCCAGCAGCTTGGCTGGGGGTCAGCCCCAGCATTTT. Translated, it reads CASSLAGGQPQHF. Recombination joined TRBV5-6 with TRBJ1-5, with TRBD1 perhaps the D gene, on 5 matching bases. V is reduced by 0 bases and J by 6 bases, leaving a spacing of 7 bases between them. The CDR3 runs 13 residues from the cysteine to the phenylalanine. Only the CDR3 DNA is retained, 39 bases long and in frame from the first base. The germline V gene sets CDR1 to SGHDT and CDR2 to YYEEEE.